This entry lists 28 T cell receptor beta chains sequenced from one sample in a study of PD-L1 blockade in urothelial cancer. Only in-frame clones appear in the TCRdb table, and some are missing; sequencing was by immunoSEQ multiplex PCR. Of 40,000 to 45,000 clones listed, 88% are singletons. This material consisted of PBMCs, taken around atezolizumab (anti-PD-L1) treatment. All receptors come from an older woman with urothelial cancer.

The chain is built from TRBV27 and TRBJ1-3; 7 bases map to TRBD1. CDR3 length: 15 residues. V lost 2 bases to trimming and J lost 8 bases; unmatched junction nucleotides: 9. CDR1 is MNHEY, CDR2 SMNVEV, per germline (reference sequence). The CDR3 nucleotides are TGTGCCAGCAGTTTAAGGGAAGGGGGCAGATACACCATATATTTT. Residues: CASSLREGGRYTIYF.

V usage is TRBV7-9 and J usage is TRBJ2-1; a weak D match, TRBD1 (6 bases). Germline loops: CDR1 SEHNR, CDR2 FQNEAQ (reference sequence). V was trimmed by 5 bases and J by 8 bases, leaving 19 bases between them. The CDR3 runs 15 residues. The CDR3 bases are TGTGCCAGCAGCGGTTCCCGGGACATTCGGGATGAGCAGTTCTTC. Protein: CASSGSRDIRDEQFF.

This clone has only a few counts. The chain is built from TRBV5-1 and TRBJ1-5; 7 bases align to TRBD1. This CDR3 has 14 residues. In germline, CDR1 is SGHRS, CDR2 YFSETQ. With V trimmed by 4 bases and J by 1 base, 2 bases remained unmatched. The CDR3 DNA sequence: TGCGCCAGCAGCCCGGGACAGAGCAATCAGCCCCAGCATTTT. Translation: CASSPGQSNQPQHF.

The rearrangement joins TRBV10-3 to TRBJ2-7, with D possibly TRBD2 on 6 matching bases. Trimming stripped 3 bases from V and 4 bases from J, with 7 bases between. CDR1 and CDR2 (germline): ENHRY, SYGVKD. This CDR3 contains 12 residues. CDR3 in amino acids: CAISDGGYEQYF. In DNA form, the CDR3 reads TGTGCCATCAGTGACGGGGGATACGAGCAGTACTTC.

This rearrangement joins TRBV29-1 to TRBJ2-1; tentative D call: TRBD2 (5 bases). Trimming left V 2 bases short and J 8 bases short, with 22 bases between. Germline CDR1 reads SQVTM; CDR2 reads ANQGSEA. The CDR3 covers 16 residues. The chain's CDR3 is CSVETAKLPAGDEQFF. CDR3 coding DNA: TGCAGCGTTGAAACTGCTAAACTGCCGGCGGGCGATGAGCAGTTCTTC.

The chain uses TRBV5-1 and TRBJ2-1; 8 bases agree with TRBD1. The CDR3 has 15 amino acids. The ends lost 2 bases at V and 3 bases at J; junction bases unmatched: 4. Germline CDR1 reads SGHRS; CDR2 reads YFSETQ. CDR3 sequence reads: CASSFMDRDYNEQFF. CDR3 in DNA: TGCGCCAGCAGCTTCATGGACAGGGACTACAATGAGCAGTTCTTC.

This chain uses TRBV6-5 with TRBJ2-3; the D gene is possibly TRBD1 (6 bases). Trimming removed 4 bases from V and 2 bases from J, with 16 bases in between. The CDR3 contains 16 residues. Germline V lookup: CDR1 MNHEY, CDR2 SVGAGI. In DNA, the CDR3 is TGTGCCAGCAGTTTGGACAGCCCCTCTAACACAGATACGCAGTATTTT. The encoded protein is CASSLDSPSNTDTQYF.

This chain joins TRBV28 and TRBJ2-7; TRBD2 matches at 10 bases. The germline V gene encodes CDR1 MDHEN and CDR2 SYDVKM. This CDR3 spans 16 amino acids. The V gene end was trimmed by 1 base and the J gene end by 6 bases; junction bases not matched to a gene: 9. DNA of the CDR3: TGTGCCAGCAGTTTATCTAGCGGGAGTGGTCCCCCCGAGCAGTACTTC. Amino acid sequence: CASSLSSGSGPPEQYF.

The V and J genes are TRBV9 and TRBJ2-3; 8 bases agree with TRBD2. The junction had 14 bases not matched to a gene; V was cut back by 7 bases and J by 1 base. CDR3 length: 17 amino acids. Germline CDR1 is SGDLS and CDR2 is YYNGEE. The chain's CDR3 is CASGSDSGIGGTDTQYF. As DNA, the CDR3 is TGTGCCAGCGGGTCGGATAGCGGGATTGGGGGCACAGATACGCAGTATTTT.

This chain connects TRBV11-2 to TRBJ1-2; D is perhaps TRBD1 (5 bases). Germline-derived CDR1 and CDR2 are SGHAT and FQNNGV. The CDR3 consists of 16 residues. The V end lost 0 bases, the J end lost 0 bases, and 11 bases lay between the germline ends. The CDR3 reads CASSLDPRGANYGYTF. The CDR3 nucleotides read TGTGCCAGCAGCTTAGATCCCCGGGGGGCTAACTATGGCTACACCTTC.

V gene TRBV7-2 combines with J gene TRBJ2-7; 7 bases are shared with TRBD1. J lost 2 bases, V lost 0 bases, and 4 bases had no gene match. Germline V gene sequence: CDR1 SGHTA, CDR2 FQGNSA. This CDR3 has 15 residues. The CDR3 sequence: CASSLAAGGAYEQYF. The CDR3 DNA sequence: TGTGCCAGCAGCTTAGCAGCAGGGGGAGCCTACGAGCAGTACTTC.

This clone was observed a single time. V gene TRBV7-9 combines with J gene TRBJ1-5, with 9 bases fitting TRBD1. The junction had 1 base not matched to a gene; V was cut back by 3 bases and J by 1 base. CDR3 length equals 15 residues. Germline-derived CDR1 and CDR2 are SEHNR and FQNEAQ (reference sequence). DNA for the CDR3: TGTGCCAGCAGCTTGACAGGGGGGAGCAATCAGCCCCAGCATTTT. Its translation: CASSLTGGSNQPQHF.

This clone was counted a few times. V is TRBV4-2 and J is TRBJ2-4, with D possibly being TRBD2 (6 bases). Trimming shortened V by 5 bases and J by 13 bases, and 18 bases separated the two germline ends. This CDR3 is 13 amino acids long. CDR1 is LGHNA, CDR2 YNFKEQ, per germline. DNA for the CDR3: TGTGCCAGCAGCTCCCGGGGCCATCGGGGGCAGTACTTC. Encoded protein: CASSSRGHRGQYF.

The chain recombines TRBV29-1 with TRBJ1-5, with 8 bases fitting TRBD1. Germline V gives CDR1 SQVTM, CDR2 ANQGSEA. V was clipped by 6 bases and J by 9 bases; unmatched bases: 13. CDR3 length: 14 amino acids. CDR3 in amino acids: CSVEPPGQVGPQHF. The CDR3 region has the DNA TGCAGCGTCGAGCCTCCGGGACAGGTAGGGCCCCAGCATTTT.

The chain uses TRBV7-2 and TRBJ1-1; 8 bases fit TRBD1. Germline V gene lookup returns CDR1 SGHTA and CDR2 FQGNSA. Losses at the gene ends were 5 bases for V and 10 bases for J; bases not matched to a gene: 18. CDR3 size: 16 residues. The DNA for the CDR3 is TGTGCCAGCAGCGCGGCAGGGGCAGGGGGCGCGTCATTAGCTTTCTTT. Residues: CASSAAGAGGASLAFF.

The chain couples TRBV25-1 to TRBJ2-1; unclear D gene. Germline CDR1 is MGHDK and CDR2 is SYGVNS. The CDR3 extends over 14 amino acids. V lost 4 bases, J lost 5 bases, and 12 bases lay in between. CDR3 DNA sequence: TGTGCCAGCAGTGTACCCGGGTCCCACAATGAGCAGTTCTTC. It encodes CASSVPGSHNEQFF.

The chain has TRBV7-6 and TRBJ2-3; 15 positions match TRBD2. Germline assignment: CDR1 SGHVS and CDR2 FNYEAQ. Losses at the gene ends were 1 base for V and 0 bases for J; bases not matched to a gene: 5. The CDR3 spans 19 residues. For the CDR3, the DNA is TGTGCCAGCAGCTTAGGGACTAGCGGGAGGGTTCGGAGCACAGATACGCAGTATTTT. Translated, it gives CASSLGTSGRVRSTDTQYF.

The V call is TRBV5-1, the J call TRBJ1-4; 7 bases fit TRBD1. In germline, CDR1 is SGHRS, CDR2 YFSETQ. The CDR3 runs to 15 residues. V lost 5 bases and J lost 3; bases outside the gene matches: 7. In nucleotides, the CDR3 is TGCGCCAGCAGTCTCCATGGGACAGCTAATGAAAAACTGTTTTTT. This translates into CASSLHGTANEKLFF.

The CDR3 spells CASSWTENTGELFF. CDR3 sequence (DNA): TGTGCCAGCAGTTGGACAGAGAACACCGGGGAGCTGTTTTTT. The rearrangement joins TRBV6-1 to TRBJ2-2, with a possible D match to TRBD1 (6 bases). Looked up from germline, CDR1 is MNHNS and CDR2 is SASEGT. The germline V and J ends were trimmed by 5 bases and 1 base, with 8 bases remaining between them. The CDR3 covers 14 residues.

This sequence joins TRBV11-3 and TRBJ2-2, with D tentatively TRBD2 (5 bases). The CDR3 has 14 residues. In germline, CDR1 is SGHNT, CDR2 YENEEA. Trimming took off 4 bases at V and 5 bases at J, with 11 bases between the two ends. The CDR3 sequence is CASSSIRGTGELFF. For the CDR3, the DNA is TGTGCCAGCAGCTCGATTCGGGGAACCGGGGAGCTGTTTTTT.

The chain joins TRBV7-2 to TRBJ2-3; 12 nucleotides agree with TRBD2. The V and J ends lost 4 bases and 6 bases, in that order; junction bases with no gene match: 5. CDR1 is SGHTA, CDR2 FQGNSA, per germline. The CDR3 runs 15 residues. CDR3 residues: CASSSSGRAVDTQYF. CDR3 nucleotides: TGTGCCAGCAGCTCTAGCGGGAGGGCTGTGGATACGCAGTATTTT.

The chain employs TRBV7-9 and TRBJ2-7; TRBD1 aligns across 8 bases. Germline V gene data show CDR1 as SEHNR and CDR2 as FQNEAQ (reference sequence). CDR3 length equals 14 residues. V was pared by 1 base and J by 2 bases, with 1 base of the junction left unmatched. The CDR3 protein is CASSLVQGAYEQYF. The CDR3 coding sequence is TGTGCCAGCAGCTTAGTACAGGGGGCCTACGAGCAGTACTTC.

This chain connects TRBV11-3 to TRBJ2-7; D unclear. Per the germline V gene, CDR1 is SGHNT and CDR2 is YENEEA. V was trimmed by 3 bases and J by 0 bases, leaving 6 bases between them. The length of the CDR3 is 13 residues. The CDR3 DNA is TGTGCCAGCAGCTTGCACATCTCCTACGAGCAGTACTTC. It translates to CASSLHISYEQYF.

The chain combines TRBV5-6 with TRBJ2-1; maybe TRBD1 (6 bases). Germline CDR1 SGHDT, CDR2 YYEEEE. The CDR3 totals 13 residues. Trimming took off 2 bases at V and 6 bases at J, with 9 bases between the two ends. This CDR3 reads CASSFQGSNEQFF. The CDR3 DNA reads as TGTGCCAGCAGCTTTCAGGGGAGCAATGAGCAGTTCTTC.

This chain links TRBV5-6 with TRBJ2-3, with D perhaps TRBD2 (6 bases). Germline CDR1 reads SGHDT; CDR2 reads YYEEEE. The ends were cut back, 0 bases at V and 5 bases at J, with 10 bases in the middle. CDR3 length equals 14 residues. CDR3: CASSLAGVGDTQYF. The CDR3 DNA follows: TGTGCCAGCAGCTTGGCGGGAGTGGGAGATACGCAGTATTTT.

This sequence joins TRBV27 and TRBJ1-1; no clear D. The CDR3 loop spans 13 amino acids. Trimming took off 6 bases at V and 0 bases at J, with 8 bases between the two ends. CDR1 and CDR2 from the germline V gene are MNHEY and SMNVEV (reference sequence). The CDR3: CASSLIMNTEAFF. The CDR3 DNA reads as TGTGCCAGCAGCCTTATTATGAACACTGAAGCTTTCTTT.

In its sample, this clone was seen once. The V and J genes are TRBV19 and TRBJ2-1; D may be TRBD2 (6 bases). Deletions cut 3 bases from V and 12 bases from J, with 12 bases between. The CDR3 spans 12 residues. Germline loops: CDR1 LNHDA, CDR2 SQIVND (reference sequence). The CDR3 loop is CASSISGALQFF. In nucleotides, the CDR3 is TGTGCCAGTAGTATTAGCGGTGCCTTGCAGTTCTTC. The full variable domain, with the rest looked up from reference TRBV19 and TRBJ2-1, is DGGITQSPKYLFRKEGQNVTLSCEQNLNHDAMYWYRQDPGQGLRLIYYSQIVNDFQKGDIAEGYSVSREKKESFPLTVTSAQKNPTAFYLCASSISGALQFFGPGTRLTVL.

The sample holds a few counts of this clone. This chain joins TRBV7-2 and TRBJ2-2; tentative D call: TRBD1 (6 bases). Between the trimmed V and J ends, which lost 9 bases and 3 bases, there was a span of 8 bases. Germline V gene lookup returns CDR1 SGHTA and CDR2 FQGNSA. This CDR3 has 12 residues. CDR3 sequence: CASGTHTGELFF. In DNA, the CDR3 is TGTGCCAGTGGGACACACACCGGGGAGCTGTTTTTT.